These 22 T cell receptor beta chains were all obtained from the same sample, sequenced in a study of control samples from healthy donors and cancer patients. Sequencing was performed with immunoSEQ multiplex PCR; in TCRdb, only in-frame clones are kept and a portion is missing. The sample has a few hundred thousand clones, 80% to 95% seen once. The specimen was PBMCs. The receptors come from a man aged 40-55 years with head and neck cancer.

CDR3 protein: CSVSRGSGYTF. CDR3 in DNA: TGCAGCGTTTCACGGGGATCTGGCTACACCTTC. The chain uses TRBV29-1 and TRBJ1-2, with D unclear. The CDR3 has 11 residues. Trimming cost V 5 bases and J 7 bases, with 11 bases left between them. In germline, CDR1 is SQVTM, CDR2 ANQGSEA.

V usage is TRBV7-3 and J usage is TRBJ2-3; D is uncertain. The CDR3 spans 12 residues. CDR1 and CDR2 (germline): SGHTA, FQGTGA. V was clipped by 4 bases and J by 2 bases, with 4 bases between them. The CDR3 DNA reads TGTGCCAGCAGCTACCACACAGATACGCAGTATTTT. It codes for CASSYHTDTQYF.

This clone was seen only once. The rearrangement uses TRBV7-9 and TRBJ1-3; D gene unclear. The V end was cut by 5 bases, the J end by 2 bases, with 10 bases between. Germline loops: CDR1 SEHNR, CDR2 FQNEAQ (reference sequence). The CDR3 is made up of 14 amino acids. The CDR3 DNA is TGTGCCAGCAGCGACACTATTACTGGAAACACCATATATTTT. Protein product: CASSDTITGNTIYF.

J is TRBJ2-7 and V is TRBV29-1; TRBD1 matches at 11 bases. Germline V lookup: CDR1 SQVTM, CDR2 ANQGSEA. The CDR3 sequence is 14 residues long. The V and J ends lost 5 bases and 6 bases, in that order; junction bases with no gene match: 9. CDR3 coding DNA: TGCAGCGTTCATTCAGGACAGGGGGCGGCCGAGCAGTACTTC. This gives the protein CSVHSGQGAAEQYF.

The genes are TRBV28 and TRBJ1-4; D is perhaps TRBD1 (5 bases). Trimming stripped 4 bases from V and 6 bases from J, with 15 bases between. Germline values: CDR1 MDHEN, CDR2 SYDVKM. CDR3 length equals 15 residues. Written as DNA, the CDR3 is TGTGCCAGCAGTTCCCCCCAGGGACCCGATGAAAAACTGTTTTTT. It yields the protein CASSSPQGPDEKLFF.

V gene TRBV3-1 (or the pseudogene TRBV3-2) combines with J gene TRBJ1-4; 11 bases map to TRBD1. With 4 bases clipped from V and 7 bases from J, the junction kept 2 bases outside the gene matches. Germline lookup yields CDR1 LGHDT and CDR2 YNNKEL (reference sequence). The CDR3 runs to 14 residues. CDR3 in amino acids: CASSPGTGGEKLFF. In nucleotides, the CDR3 is TGTGCCAGCAGCCCCGGGACAGGGGGTGAAAAACTGTTTTTT.

The chain employs TRBV28 and TRBJ1-3; a possible D gene is TRBD1 (6 bases). This CDR3 contains 16 residues. Deletions cut 3 bases from V and 0 bases from J, with 12 bases between. Germline loops: CDR1 MDHEN, CDR2 SYDVKM. The CDR3 protein is CASSFGGGLSGNTIYF. The CDR3 nucleotides read TGTGCCAGCAGTTTCGGTGGGGGGCTCTCTGGAAACACCATATATTTT.

The rearrangement uses TRBV4-1 and TRBJ2-2, with 11 bases that match TRBD1. V lost 6 bases and J lost 6; bases outside the gene matches: 12. Germline CDR1 MGHRA, CDR2 YSYEKL. The CDR3 length is 17 residues. This CDR3 reads CASRPDSPGQGAGELFF. The CDR3 nucleotides read TGCGCCAGCAGGCCAGATTCACCGGGACAGGGGGCCGGGGAGCTGTTTTTT.

This sequence joins TRBV5-6 and TRBJ2-7, with D possibly called TRBD1 or TRBD2 (5 bases each). The V gene lost 4 bases and the J gene lost 5 bases, with 19 bases spanning the gap. The CDR3 consists of 15 residues. In germline, CDR1 is SGHDT, CDR2 YYEEEE. This chain's CDR3 is CASSPGSGRVDEQYF. CDR3 DNA: TGTGCCAGCAGCCCAGGGAGTGGCAGGGTGGACGAGCAGTACTTC. Full variable domain (missing parts from reference TRBV5-6 and TRBJ2-7): DAGVTQSPTHLIKTRGQQVTLRCSPKSGHDTVSWYQQALGQGPQFIFQYYEEEERQRGNFPDRFSGHQFPNYSSELNVNALLLGDSALYLCASSPGSGRVDEQYFGPGTRLTVT.

J is TRBJ2-5 and V is TRBV5-4, with TRBD2 matching over 12 bases. Germline CDR1 reads SGHNT; CDR2 reads YYREEE (reference sequence). V was clipped by 3 bases and J by 2 bases; unmatched bases: 2. The CDR3 runs 15 residues. CDR3 protein: CASSWTSGAQETQYF. CDR3 nucleotides: TGTGCCAGCAGCTGGACTAGCGGGGCACAAGAGACCCAGTACTTC.

The rearrangement uses TRBV28 and TRBJ1-1; 7 bases align to TRBD1. The length of the CDR3 is 16 residues. Germline CDR1 is MDHEN and CDR2 is SYDVKM. J was trimmed by 2 bases and V by 3 bases; bases with no gene match: 9. The CDR3, as DNA: TGTGCCAGCAGTTTGCCGGTCGGGACAGCCAACACTGAAGCTTTCTTT. It yields the protein CASSLPVGTANTEAFF.

J is TRBJ1-5 and V is TRBV7-8, with D perhaps matching TRBD1 (6 bases). Trimming removed 6 bases at V and 3 bases at J, with 12 bases between. The CDR3 contains 14 residues. CDR1 is SGHVS, CDR2 FQNEAQ, per germline. The CDR3 loop is CASSIGGLNQPQHF. CDR3 DNA: TGTGCCAGCAGTATAGGGGGGCTCAATCAGCCCCAGCATTTT.

CDR3: CASSPGGIDTQYF. CDR3 nucleotide sequence: TGTGCCAGCTCGCCAGGGGGCATAGATACGCAGTATTTT. The gene calls are TRBV7-6 and TRBJ2-3; 8 bases map to TRBD1. The CDR3 is made up of 13 amino acids. The germline V gene encodes CDR1 SGHVS and CDR2 FNYEAQ. V gave up 8 bases and J gave up 5 bases; unmatched junction bases: 6.

The chain is built from TRBV9 and TRBJ1-6; D gene uncertain. Trimming removed 6 bases at V and 7 bases at J, with 14 bases between. The CDR3 sequence is 14 residues long. Germline V gene sequence: CDR1 SGDLS, CDR2 YYNGEE. This chain's CDR3 is CASTRRANNSPLHF. CDR3 DNA: TGTGCCAGCACCCGGAGGGCAAACAATTCACCCCTCCACTTT.

The rearrangement uses TRBV3-1 (or the pseudogene TRBV3-2) and TRBJ1-1, with D maybe TRBD1 (6 bases). CDR3 length: 14 residues. V lost 2 bases and J lost 5, with 12 bases in between. Germline values: CDR1 LGHDT, CDR2 YNNKEL (reference sequence). The CDR3 region is CASSQNRVGTEAFF. The CDR3 region has the DNA TGTGCCAGCAGCCAAAACAGGGTCGGGACTGAAGCTTTCTTT.

The chain employs TRBV18 and TRBJ2-7; 7 bases align to TRBD1. This CDR3 is built from 15 residues. The germline V gene has CDR1 KGHSH and CDR2 LQKENI. The J segment lost 2 bases and the V segment lost 3 bases, leaving 7 bases of the junction unmatched. In DNA form, the CDR3 reads TGTGCCAGCTCACCCTGGGGGACAGAAGCCTACGAGCAGTACTTC. Its protein is CASSPWGTEAYEQYF. Full variable domain (outside the CDR3, taken from reference TRBV18 and TRBJ2-7): NAGVMQNPRHLVRRRGQEARLRCSPMKGHSHVYWYRQLPEEGLKFMVYLQKENIIDESGMPKERFSAEFPKEGPSILRIQQVVRGDSAAYFCASSPWGTEAYEQYFGPGTRLTVT.

The V call is TRBV18, the J call TRBJ2-3; 12 bases line up with TRBD2. V shed 3 bases, J shed 4 bases, and the junction held 2 bases outside the gene matches. CDR1 and CDR2 from the germline V gene are KGHSH and LQKENI. This CDR3 region has 15 residues. CDR3 loop: CASSPGLAGSDTQYF. Written as DNA, the CDR3 is TGTGCCAGCTCACCTGGACTAGCGGGATCAGATACGCAGTATTTT. Together with reference TRBV18 and TRBJ2-3, the CDR3 gives the full variable domain: NAGVMQNPRHLVRRRGQEARLRCSPMKGHSHVYWYRQLPEEGLKFMVYLQKENIIDESGMPKERFSAEFPKEGPSILRIQQVVRGDSAAYFCASSPGLAGSDTQYFGPGTRLTVL.

The J gene is TRBJ1-1, the V gene TRBV5-4; maybe TRBD1 (6 bases). Trimming pared 1 base from V and 0 bases from J, leaving 19 bases between. The CDR3 loop spans 18 amino acids. CDR1 and CDR2 (germline): SGHNT, YYREEE (reference sequence). CDR3 coding DNA: TGTGCCAGCAGCTTGTCGGGGGGGCTGAGCCCGATGAACACTGAAGCTTTCTTT. As protein: CASSLSGGLSPMNTEAFF.

CDR3 in amino acids: CASRLGDDYSPLHF. CDR3 DNA: TGTGCCAGCAGGCTCGGGGACGATTATTCACCCCTCCACTTT. The chain has TRBV6-5 and TRBJ1-6; tentatively, D is TRBD1 (5 bases). The CDR3 extends over 14 amino acids. V shed 6 bases and J shed 8 bases, with 14 bases lying between them. Germline V gives CDR1 MNHEY, CDR2 SVGAGI.

Notes on this clone: A junction boundary mismatches the germline segment, possibly from a read error. This chain links TRBV7-7 with TRBJ2-3; D call uncertain. The length of the CDR3 is 14 residues. The germline CDR1 and CDR2 sequences are SSHAT and FNYEAQ (reference sequence). The CDR3 protein is CASSLGLGTDTQYF. DNA of the CDR3: TGTGCTAGCAGCTTAGGTCTTGGCACAGATACGCAGTATTTT.

V and J are TRBV27 and TRBJ2-1, with TRBD2 matching 10 bases. The CDR3 has 13 residues. Germline CDR1 reads MNHEY; CDR2 reads SMNVEV (reference sequence). The ends lost 3 bases at V and 10 bases at J; junction bases unmatched: 3. CDR3 region: CASSFLAGDEQFF. The CDR3 DNA is TGTGCCAGCAGTTTTCTAGCGGGAGACGAGCAGTTCTTC.

The rearrangement joins TRBV18 to TRBJ2-7; D might be TRBD1 or TRBD2, each matching 5 bases. The germline CDR1 and CDR2 sequences are KGHSH and LQKENI. The ends were cut back, 3 bases at V and 4 bases at J, with 22 bases in the middle. CDR3 length equals 17 residues. The chain's CDR3 is CASSPGGLGTVYYEQYF. CDR3 coding DNA: TGTGCCAGCTCACCTGGGGGATTAGGGACGGTGTATTACGAGCAGTACTTC.